This TCR beta chain is from a study of OX40 agonist ivuxolimab in advanced cancers. Study-level information: Subjects had a mean age of about 57 years, with a range of about 23 to 79; more than 70% were male.

The study, taken as a whole, reports: CD4+ and CD8+ blood T cells expanded clonally by week 6 at 0.1 to 3.0 mg/kg. Average numbers of expanded clones were greater in CD8+ T cells than in CD4+.

Here immunoSEQ multiplex PCR was the method, and the copy in TCRdb shows in-frame clones only, minus some. The data contain 45,000 to 50,000 clones, 80% to 90% of them seen just once; the ten biggest clones take up roughly 12%. The length of the CDR3 is 14 residues. V dropped 4 bases and J dropped 5 bases, with 14 bases sitting between them. CDR1 is PRHDT, CDR2 FYEKMQ, per germline (reference sequence). Enrollment shut out patients with autoimmune disease history or systemic immunosuppression. As for this clone: Its antigen is not identified.

Sequencing used CD4+ or CD8+ T cells sorted from blood, obtained in a trial of the OX40 agonist ivuxolimab. This sequence originates from an adult with an advanced solid tumor such as melanoma, head and neck, liver or kidney cancer. The V call is TRBV13, the J call TRBJ1-1; weak D call: TRBD1 (6 bases). CDR3 sequence (DNA): TGTGCCAGCAGCTATCCCACAGGGAGGACTGAAGCTTTCTTT. Amino acid sequence: CASSYPTGRTEAFF.